Sequencing of this T cell receptor (beta chain) was carried out in a study of blood T cells in healthy people across ages. Findings and caveats of the study: Naive T cell percentage strongly correlated with TCR beta diversity. Whereas aged donors had fewer naive CD4+ cells, long-lived donors had more of them and higher diversity.

Primed by a sample-barcoded 5' primer and a J-beta primer mix, a second PCR proceeded for 7 to 11 cycles. Each CDR3 protein gets one entry after TCRdb re-called the 5' RACE reads with MiXCR. The sample lists hundreds of thousands of distinct CDR3 sequences; around 43% were seen once. Caucasian, healthy and from Russia, the donors were aged between about 6 and 100. Drawn from each donor were ten milliliters of peripheral blood. This clonotype was observed a handful of times. Antigen: not known. Trimming removed 0 bases at V and 6 bases at J, with 14 bases between. Germline CDR1 LGHNA, CDR2 YSLEER. The length of the CDR3 is 15 residues.

Sequencing was carried out using blood. This TCR was recovered from a man older than 75 in good health. The chain uses TRBV4-3 and TRBJ1-1; tentatively, D is TRBD1 (5 bases). The CDR3 loop is CASSQEAGIVSEAFF. CDR3 coding DNA: TGCGCCAGCAGCCAAGAGGCAGGGATCGTCTCTGAAGCTTTCTTT.